This T cell receptor beta chain was sequenced in a study of early T cells in non-severe SARS-CoV-2 infection. Study-wide results and limits: Sequences matched to VDJdb favored anti-spike CD8 responses, while private and CD4 specificities were missed.

The CDR3 runs 16 residues. Germline CDR1 is LGHDT and CDR2 is YNNKEL (reference sequence). Remarks on this clonotype: Its antigen remains unidentified. A read error may account for a junction end that differs from germline.

TCRdb reprocessed the 5' RACE reads via MiXCR and lists one record per CDR3 protein. The sample has tens of thousands of distinct CDR3 sequences; over 7.5% are singletons. Sequencing was performed on whole blood. This chain links TRBV3-1 with TRBJ2-7, with unresolved D. The receptor comes from an adult who was a healthcare worker with PCR-confirmed SARS-CoV-2 infection or an uninfected control (not recorded which). Written as DNA, the CDR3 is TGTGCCAGCAGCACGGGCCTCCCGACCGGATCCTTCGAGCAGTACTTC. Its protein is CASSTGLPTGSFEQYF.